This T cell receptor (beta chain) derives from a study of cytomegalovirus exposure and HLA in healthy donors. The germline gives CDR1 SGDLS, CDR2 YYNGEE. This CDR3 has 16 residues. V lost 4 bases, J lost 6 bases, and 13 bases stayed unmatched. The PCR ran on 60 Vbeta and 13 Jbeta primers. Clones were read by immunoSEQ multiplex PCR, and TCRdb kept only the in-frame ones, dropping some. The sample has about 200,000 clones, 70% to 80% seen once. Study-level points and caveats: Common viral pathogens seemed to be connected with several of the most significant clusters, according to a later analysis. Sequencing likely caused a cluster of highly shared sequence variants. When analyzed later, a missense DCLRE1C variant was found to be linked to TCR beta V- and J-gene trimming.

Comments on this clone: Its target is unknown.

The TCR comes from a woman aged 45-65 years in good health and CMV-seronegative. The sample consisted of PBMCs. V gene TRBV9 combines with J gene TRBJ2-3; TRBD1 agrees at 8 bases. The CDR3 is CASSRSTGVIKDTQYF. CDR3 DNA sequence: TGTGCCAGCAGCCGATCGACAGGGGTCATAAAGGATACGCAGTATTTT.